Listed below are T cell receptor beta chains from one sample, sequenced in a study of blood T cell repertoires in COVID-19. Profiling relied on immunoSEQ multiplex PCR, and the TCRdb table lists in-frame clones only, not all of them. Of over 45,000 clones listed, around 93% are singletons. Sequencing input: peripheral blood. These receptors originate from an older woman with active or convalescent COVID-19. The CDR3 runs from the conserved cysteine through the conserved F or W. D genes are given only for firm matches. Rows give clone size only sometimes, using once, few, many, or a class for an expanded clone.

v_gene: TRBV7-6; j_gene: TRBJ1-5; abundance: -; d_gene: -; CDR3aa: CASSLTEGASSPQHF; CDR3nt: TGTGCCAGCAGCTTAACGGAGGGTGCTAGTTCGCCCCAGCATTTT
v_gene: TRBV28; j_gene: TRBJ1-3; abundance: -; d_gene: -; CDR3aa: CASTPTGARTSGNTIYF; CDR3nt: TGTGCCAGCACCCCTACAGGTGCCAGAACCTCTGGAAACACCATATATTTT
v_gene: TRBV7-9; j_gene: TRBJ1-6; abundance: once; d_gene: TRBD1; CDR3aa: CASSVPGTGESPLHF; CDR3nt: TGTGCCAGCAGCGTCCCCGGGACAGGGGAATCACCCCTCCACTTT
v_gene: TRBV5-1; j_gene: TRBJ1-2; abundance: few; d_gene: -; CDR3aa: CASSLAGMGYTF; CDR3nt: TGCGCCAGCAGCTTAGCAGGGATGGGCTACACCTTC
v_gene: TRBV28; j_gene: TRBJ2-3; abundance: -; d_gene: -; CDR3aa: CASSPWAQPSFTDTQYF; CDR3nt: TGTGCCAGCAGTCCGTGGGCCCAACCAAGTTTCACAGATACGCAGTATTTT
v_gene: TRBV10-3; j_gene: TRBJ1-3; abundance: medium-sized; d_gene: TRBD1; CDR3aa: CAITTGTGDAAGNTIYF; CDR3nt: TGTGCCATCACTACCGGGACAGGTGATGCTGCTGGAAACACCATATATTTT
v_gene: TRBV12-5; j_gene: TRBJ1-2; abundance: once; d_gene: -; CDR3aa: CASGPEKGGLHGYTF; CDR3nt: TGTGCTAGTGGTCCGGAAAAAGGGGGTTTACATGGCTACACCTTC
v_gene: TRBV6-5; j_gene: TRBJ1-4; abundance: -; d_gene: TRBD1; CDR3aa: CATGTGTNEKLFF; CDR3nt: TGTGCCACCGGGACAGGAACTAATGAAAAACTGTTTTTT
v_gene: TRBV28; j_gene: TRBJ1-2; abundance: -; d_gene: -; CDR3aa: CASSLSSRAGYGYTF; CDR3nt: TGTGCCAGCAGTTTATCAAGCCGGGCAGGGTATGGCTACACCTTC
v_gene: TRBV18; j_gene: TRBJ1-5; abundance: -; d_gene: -; CDR3aa: CASSPAGGADIVGNQPQHF; CDR3nt: TGTGCCAGCTCACCAGCGGGGGGGGCTGATATCGTGGGCAATCAGCCCCAGCATTTT
v_gene: TRBV30; j_gene: TRBJ1-4; abundance: -; d_gene: TRBD1; CDR3aa: CAWQDRANEKLFF; CDR3nt: TGTGCCTGGCAGGACAGGGCTAATGAAAAACTGTTTTTT
v_gene: TRBV10-1; j_gene: TRBJ1-1; abundance: few; d_gene: TRBD1; CDR3aa: CASSARQGPAEAFF; CDR3nt: TGCGCCAGCAGTGCGAGACAGGGCCCGGCTGAAGCTTTCTTT
v_gene: TRBV12-3/TRBV12-4; j_gene: TRBJ2-7; abundance: -; d_gene: TRBD1; CDR3aa: CASTPGQGYEQYF; CDR3nt: TGTGCCAGCACCCCGGGACAGGGCTACGAGCAGTACTTC
v_gene: TRBV7-7; j_gene: TRBJ2-1; abundance: few; d_gene: TRBD2; CDR3aa: CASSLAGLANEQFF; CDR3nt: TGTGCCAGCAGCTTAGCGGGACTAGCCAATGAGCAGTTCTTC
v_gene: TRBV7-9; j_gene: TRBJ1-2; abundance: -; d_gene: -; CDR3aa: CASSFGGGSLGGYTF; CDR3nt: TGTGCCAGCAGCTTCGGAGGAGGCAGTCTAGGCGGCTACACCTTC
v_gene: TRBV19; j_gene: TRBJ2-4; abundance: -; d_gene: TRBD2; CDR3aa: CASSTRLAGTKNIQYF; CDR3nt: TGTGCCAGTAGTACGCGACTAGCGGGAACCAAAAACATTCAGTACTTC
v_gene: TRBV7-8; j_gene: TRBJ1-3; abundance: -; d_gene: -; CDR3aa: CASSGGRGSGNTIYF; CDR3nt: TGTGCCAGCAGCGGAGGGAGGGGCTCTGGAAACACCATATATTTT
v_gene: TRBV4-2; j_gene: TRBJ1-5; abundance: -; d_gene: -; CDR3aa: CASSRPGQSNQPQHF; CDR3nt: TGTGCCAGCAGCCGACCGGGACAAAGCAATCAGCCCCAGCATTTT
v_gene: TRBV10-3; j_gene: TRBJ2-7; abundance: few; d_gene: -; CDR3aa: CAIMNGNEQYF; CDR3nt: TGTGCCATCATGAACGGGAACGAGCAGTACTTC
v_gene: TRBV29-1; j_gene: TRBJ2-1; abundance: -; d_gene: TRBD2; CDR3aa: CSARGGKGYNEQFF; CDR3nt: TGCAGCGCCCGGGGGGGTAAGGGTTACAATGAGCAGTTCTTC
v_gene: TRBV28; j_gene: TRBJ2-4; abundance: medium-sized; d_gene: -; CDR3aa: CASSWTENIQYF; CDR3nt: TGTGCCAGCAGTTGGACAGAAAACATTCAGTACTTC
v_gene: TRBV30; j_gene: TRBJ1-1; abundance: -; d_gene: -; CDR3aa: CAWSVGGTEAFF; CDR3nt: TGTGCCTGGAGTGTGGGGGGCACTGAAGCTTTCTTT
v_gene: TRBV7-9; j_gene: TRBJ2-3; abundance: -; d_gene: TRBD2; CDR3aa: CASSLELGRGRTDTQYF; CDR3nt: TGTGCCAGCAGCTTGGAGTTAGGGCGCGGGAGAACAGATACGCAGTATTTT
v_gene: TRBV28; j_gene: TRBJ2-1; abundance: -; d_gene: -; CDR3aa: CASTSPRGAGNEQFF; CDR3nt: TGTGCCAGCACTTCCCCCAGGGGGGCGGGCAATGAGCAGTTCTTC
v_gene: TRBV4-3; j_gene: TRBJ1-1; abundance: -; d_gene: -; CDR3aa: CASSLIGGPGGTEAFF; CDR3nt: TGCGCCAGCAGCCTCATCGGAGGGCCCGGAGGGACTGAAGCTTTCTTT
v_gene: TRBV7-3; j_gene: TRBJ2-2; abundance: -; d_gene: TRBD1; CDR3aa: CASSLGQGSGELFF; CDR3nt: TGTGCCAGCAGCTTAGGACAGGGCTCCGGGGAGCTGTTTTTT
v_gene: TRBV30; j_gene: TRBJ1-1; abundance: -; d_gene: -; CDR3aa: CAWSGRGTEAFF; CDR3nt: TGTGCCTGGAGCGGGAGGGGCACTGAAGCTTTCTTT
v_gene: TRBV2; j_gene: TRBJ1-1; abundance: once; d_gene: TRBD1; CDR3aa: CAGRGTAENTEAFF; CDR3nt: TGTGCCGGCCGAGGGACAGCGGAAAACACTGAAGCTTTCTTT